What follows describes a single T cell receptor beta chain. Its antigen is still unknown. Base qualities are not recorded, but no much larger clone differs from it by a single base. Genomic DNA was extracted from sorted cells for sequencing of the TCRbeta CDR3 region. The immunoSEQ Assay was used for sequencing of TCRbeta CDR3 regions. Not all clones reach the TCRdb copy of this immuneACCESS table, which keeps in-frame sequences only. Checked studies attribute under half of the gap to unresolved V genes and leave the rest unexplained. The sample table contains about 61,000 clones; only one count was recorded for 92% of them. Approximately 23% of the sample goes to the ten largest clones. This entry belongs to a study of OX40 agonist ivuxolimab in advanced cancers. General notes on the study: The costimulatory receptor OX40 (CD134) was targeted by ivuxolimab, a fully human IgG2 agonistic monoclonal antibody. Of the roughly 50 dose-escalation patients, hepatocellular carcinoma was present in around 19, melanoma in roughly 15, renal cell carcinoma in 9 and head and neck cancer in 9. The dose-escalation cohort was 82.7% male with a mean age of about 65 years, ranging from roughly 20 to 85. Intravenous ivuxolimab was administered to patients every 2 weeks at six dose levels: 0.01, 0.1, 0.3, 1.5, 3 and 10 mg/kg. Prior anti-PD-1, anti-PD-L1 or anti-CTLA-4 therapy was permitted, and about two fifths of dose-escalation patients had received checkpoint inhibitors. Partial responses were achieved by three dose-escalation patients, of whom one had hepatocellular carcinoma and two had cutaneous melanoma. Peripheral TCRbeta sequencing aimed to test whether ivuxolimab altered TCR sequence diversity and caused clonal T-cell expansion. The paper reports the monotherapy dose-escalation portion (N of about 54 patients) of the phase I ivuxolimab trial. Overall study outcomes, separate from this receptor: In the 0.1-3.0 mg/kg groups, partial responders were among the patients with the lowest normalized peripheral clonal expansion, particularly in CD8+ T cells. After ivuxolimab, expanded clones were on average more numerous among CD8+ T cells than among CD4+ T cells. At doses from 0.1 to 3.0 mg/kg, clonal expansion was seen in both CD4+ and CD8+ blood T cells between baseline and week 6. Low levels of normalized T-cell clonal expansion were also shown by some nonresponding patients. Which antigens the clonally expanded peripheral T cells were specific for was not determined.

The trial excluded patients who had a history of autoimmune disease or who were on systemic immunosuppression. Peripheral blood for TCR sequencing was collected from all dose cohorts at baseline, on cycle 4 day 1, and on cycle 7 day 1. The samples were drawn from a first-in-human, open-label, multicenter phase I dose-escalation trial of ivuxolimab. Adults with locally advanced or metastatic melanoma, renal cell, hepatocellular, or head and neck squamous cell carcinoma were enrolled in the trial. CD4+ and CD8+ T cells were sorted separately from peripheral blood before TCR sequencing. The germline V gene provides CDR1 SGHDT and CDR2 YYEEEE. The CDR3 goes from the cysteine to the phenylalanine over 12 residues. Only the CDR3 part of the read is kept: 36 bases, read in frame from the first base. V is cut by 4 bases and J by 7 bases, and the space between the germline ends is 11 bases.

The source material was CD4+ or CD8+ T cells sorted from blood, sampled in a trial of the OX40 agonist ivuxolimab. This chain is built from TRBV5-6 and TRBJ1-2; tentative D gene TRBD1, with 5 bases matching. The sequence derives from an adult with an advanced solid tumor such as melanoma, head and neck, liver or kidney cancer. The CDR3: CASSGGDLGYTF. The bases are TGTGCCAGCAGCGGTGGGGACCTTGGCTACACCTTC.